This T cell receptor (beta chain) was obtained from a study of CD8 T cells in ankylosing spondylitis. Study conclusions and caveats: Apparently characteristic of ankylosing spondylitis blood was a TCR beta motif (eight highly homologous variants).

V shed 4 bases, J shed 8 bases, and the junction held 11 bases outside the gene matches. CDR3 length: 15 residues. Germline V gene sequence: CDR1 SGHRS, CDR2 YFSETQ. In its sample, this clonotype was seen many times. The antigen remains undetermined. A single record per CDR3 protein comes from TCRdb applying MiXCR to the 5' RACE reads. The data contain approximately 30,000 distinct CDR3 sequences, roughly 8.6% of them singletons. Sequenced material: blood. The receptor was derived from a male donor with ankylosing spondylitis or in good health (not recorded which). V gene TRBV5-1 combines with J gene TRBJ2-1, with 8 bases aligning to TRBD2. The CDR3 loop reads CASSPEAGARDEQFF. In DNA, the CDR3 is TGCGCCAGCAGCCCAGAAGCGGGAGCCCGGGATGAGCAGTTCTTC.